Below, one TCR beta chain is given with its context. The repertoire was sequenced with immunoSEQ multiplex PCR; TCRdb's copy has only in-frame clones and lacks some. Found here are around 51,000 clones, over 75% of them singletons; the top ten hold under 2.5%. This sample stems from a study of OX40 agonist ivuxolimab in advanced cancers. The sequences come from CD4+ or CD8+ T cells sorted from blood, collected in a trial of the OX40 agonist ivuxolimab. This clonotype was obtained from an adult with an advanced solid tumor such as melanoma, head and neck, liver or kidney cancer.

Here the CDR3 DNA reads TGCGCCAGCACCCTGGGACTAGCGGGTAACAATGAGCAGTTCTTC. Translating gives CASTLGLAGNNEQFF. The rearrangement joins TRBV5-1 to TRBJ2-1, with 12 positions matching TRBD2. The trim removed 6 bases at V and 5 bases at J, leaving 6 bases unmatched. Germline V gene sequence: CDR1 SGHRS, CDR2 YFSETQ. CDR3 length: 15 amino acids.